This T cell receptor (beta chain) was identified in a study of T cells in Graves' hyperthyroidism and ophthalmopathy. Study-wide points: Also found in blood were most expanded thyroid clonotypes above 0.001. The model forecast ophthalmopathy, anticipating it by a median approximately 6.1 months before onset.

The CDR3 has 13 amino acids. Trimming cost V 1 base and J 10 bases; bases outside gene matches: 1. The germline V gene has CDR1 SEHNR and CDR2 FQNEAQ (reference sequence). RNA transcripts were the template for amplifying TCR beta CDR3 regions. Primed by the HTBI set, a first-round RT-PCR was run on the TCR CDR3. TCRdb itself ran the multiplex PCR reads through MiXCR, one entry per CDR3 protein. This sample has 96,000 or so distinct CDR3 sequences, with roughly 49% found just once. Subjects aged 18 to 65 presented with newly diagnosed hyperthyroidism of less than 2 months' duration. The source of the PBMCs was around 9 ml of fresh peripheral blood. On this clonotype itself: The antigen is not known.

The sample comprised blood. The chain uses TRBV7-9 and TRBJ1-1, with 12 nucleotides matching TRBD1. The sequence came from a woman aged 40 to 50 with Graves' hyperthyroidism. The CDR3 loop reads CASSLGDRGRAFF. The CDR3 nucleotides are TGTGCCAGCAGCTTAGGGGACAGGGGGCGAGCTTTCTTT.